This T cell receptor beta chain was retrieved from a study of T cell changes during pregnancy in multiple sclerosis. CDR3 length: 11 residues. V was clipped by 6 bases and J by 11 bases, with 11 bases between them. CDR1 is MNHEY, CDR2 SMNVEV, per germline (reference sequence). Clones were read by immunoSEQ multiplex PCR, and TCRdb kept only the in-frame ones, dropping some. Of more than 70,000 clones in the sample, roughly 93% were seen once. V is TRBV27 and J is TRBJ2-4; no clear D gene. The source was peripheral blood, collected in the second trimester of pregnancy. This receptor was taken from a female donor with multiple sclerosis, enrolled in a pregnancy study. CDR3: CASSSDTVQYF. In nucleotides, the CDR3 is TGTGCCAGCAGCTCCGACACGGTTCAGTACTTC.